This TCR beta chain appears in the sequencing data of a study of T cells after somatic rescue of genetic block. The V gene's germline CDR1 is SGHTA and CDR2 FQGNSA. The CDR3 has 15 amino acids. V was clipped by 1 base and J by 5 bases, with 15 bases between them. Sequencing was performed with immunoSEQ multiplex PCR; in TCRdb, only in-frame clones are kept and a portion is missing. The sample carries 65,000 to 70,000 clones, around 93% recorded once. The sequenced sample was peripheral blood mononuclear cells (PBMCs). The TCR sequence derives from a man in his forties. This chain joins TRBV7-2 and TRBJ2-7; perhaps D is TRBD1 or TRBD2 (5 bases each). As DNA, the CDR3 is TGTGCCAGCAGCTTAGACAGGAGGATAGGGGACGAGCAGTACTTC. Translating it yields CASSLDRRIGDEQYF. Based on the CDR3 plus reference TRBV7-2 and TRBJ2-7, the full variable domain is GAGVSQSPSNKVTEKGKDVELRCDPISGHTALYWYRQSLGQGLEFLIYFQGNSAPDKSGLPSDRFSAERTGGSVSTLTIQRTQQEDSAVYLCASSLDRRIGDEQYFGPGTRLTVT.